Listed below are T cell receptor beta chains from one sample, sequenced in a study of blood T cell repertoires in COVID-19. Clones were read by immunoSEQ multiplex PCR, and TCRdb kept only the in-frame ones, dropping some. The sample lists approximately 170,000 clones; 81% were seen once. Source material: peripheral blood. Receptors originate from a man in his sixties with active or convalescent COVID-19. Both conserved end residues are part of each CDR3. The D gene is left open where the match is weak. Expanded clones get a size class; other rows say once, few or many, or leave the size out.

d_call	v_call	j_call	clone_size	cdr3_aa	cdr3_nt
TRBD2	TRBV27	TRBJ2-7	.	CASSLWGGREQYF	TGTGCCAGCAGTTTATGGGGGGGAAGAGAGCAGTACTTC
.	TRBV7-8	TRBJ1-3	.	CASSPPARAGNTIYF	TGTGCCAGCAGCCCCCCCGCCAGGGCTGGAAACACCATATATTTT
.	TRBV7-9	TRBJ1-4	.	CASSDRDLRDEKLFF	TGTGCCAGCAGCGACAGAGACCTAAGGGATGAAAAACTGTTTTTT
.	TRBV10-3	TRBJ2-7	.	CAITPSGGWDEQYF	TGTGCCATCACCCCGTCCGGGGGTTGGGACGAGCAGTACTTC
.	TRBV6-5	TRBJ1-1	.	CASSDPHTGNTEAFF	TGTGCCAGCAGCGATCCTCACACGGGAAACACTGAAGCTTTCTTT
.	TRBV14	TRBJ1-1	.	CASSQDHLNTEAFF	TGTGCCAGCAGCCAAGACCATCTGAACACTGAAGCTTTCTTT
TRBD2	TRBV6-5	TRBJ2-7	.	CASRRGGEPIYEQYF	TGTGCCAGCCGGCGGGGGGGCGAGCCGATCTACGAGCAGTACTTC
TRBD1	TRBV5-1	TRBJ1-6	.	CASSLIGQGASPLHF	TGCGCCAGCAGCTTAATTGGACAGGGCGCTTCACCCCTCCACTTT
TRBD2	TRBV20-1	TRBJ2-1	.	CSASIAGMNEQFF	TGCAGTGCTAGTATAGCGGGCATGAATGAGCAGTTCTTC
.	TRBV5-4	TRBJ2-2	few	CASREGGDTGELFF	TGTGCCAGCAGGGAGGGGGGGGACACCGGGGAGCTGTTTTTT
TRBD2	TRBV28	TRBJ2-7	.	CASSPGGGRPYEQYF	TGTGCCAGCAGTCCCGGTGGCGGGAGGCCCTACGAGCAGTACTTC
.	TRBV18	TRBJ1-2	.	CASSPFVPVPPYGYTF	TGTGCCAGCTCACCTTTCGTACCGGTTCCCCCTTATGGCTACACCTTC
.	TRBV28	TRBJ2-1	once	CASRDGSGIGYEQFF	TGTGCCAGCAGGGATGGGTCGGGAATCGGCTATGAGCAGTTCTTC
TRBD2	TRBV10-3	TRBJ2-5	once	CAIREGLAGSQETQYF	TGTGCCATCAGGGAGGGACTAGCGGGCTCCCAAGAGACCCAGTACTTC
.	TRBV21-1	TRBJ1-5	.	CASGAPEQGPMNQPQHF	TGTGCCAGCGGAGCCCCGGAGCAGGGCCCTATGAATCAGCCCCAGCATTTT
TRBD1	TRBV27	TRBJ2-5	once	CASSLSWTGAQETQYF	TGTGCCAGCAGTTTATCGTGGACAGGGGCCCAAGAGACCCAGTACTTC
.	TRBV7-6	TRBJ2-1	.	CASSLEQGRHNEQFF	TGTGCCAGCAGCTTAGAACAGGGGAGGCACAATGAGCAGTTCTTC
TRBD2	TRBV4-2	TRBJ2-1	.	CASSQDRASGGLSSYNEQFF	TGTGCCAGCAGCCAAGATCGAGCCAGCGGGGGCCTTAGCTCCTACAATGAGCAGTTCTTC
TRBD2	TRBV7-6	TRBJ2-7	.	CASSGRGGGEQYF	TGTGCCAGCAGCGGAAGAGGCGGGGGCGAGCAGTACTTC
TRBD2	TRBV12-5	TRBJ2-3	.	CASGLDPGGPSTDTQYF	TGTGCTAGTGGTTTGGACCCGGGAGGACCCAGCACAGATACGCAGTATTTT
TRBD1	TRBV6-1	TRBJ1-5	.	CASRRTGWGNQPQHF	TGTGCCAGCAGAAGGACAGGATGGGGCAATCAGCCCCAGCATTTT
TRBD1	TRBV19	TRBJ2-2	.	CASWTGGPLGELFF	TGTGCCAGCTGGACAGGGGGCCCCCTCGGGGAGCTGTTTTTT
TRBD2	TRBV5-1	TRBJ2-1	.	CASSLRQRGGNNEQFF	TGCGCCAGCAGCTTGAGACAGCGGGGGGGAAACAATGAGCAGTTCTTC
TRBD2	TRBV6-1	TRBJ2-3	once	CASSEGFPSGGYTDTQYF	TGTGCCAGCAGTGAAGGATTCCCTAGCGGGGGTTACACAGATACGCAGTATTTT
TRBD2	TRBV2	TRBJ2-5	.	CASRSGTSVQETQYF	TGTGCCAGCAGATCCGGGACTAGCGTACAAGAGACCCAGTACTTC
.	TRBV5-1	TRBJ2-7	.	CASSLTGRQYF	TGCGCCAGCAGCTTGACAGGACGTCAATACTTC
TRBD2	TRBV11-2	TRBJ2-1	.	CASSEGLAGGSMNEQFF	TGTGCCAGCAGCGAAGGACTAGCGGGGGGGAGTATGAATGAGCAGTTCTTC
.	TRBV18	TRBJ2-3	.	CASSAMTSIGDTQYF	TGTGCCAGCTCAGCAATGACAAGTATTGGAGATACGCAGTATTTT
TRBD2	TRBV19	TRBJ2-1	once	CASSYQRGGSYNEQFF	TGTGCCAGTAGTTACCAGCGGGGGGGTTCCTACAATGAGCAGTTCTTC
.	TRBV3-1/TRBV3-2	TRBJ2-2	.	CASSQSRNTGELFF	TGTGCCAGCAGCCAATCCCGTAACACCGGGGAGCTGTTTTTT
TRBD1	TRBV19	TRBJ1-3	.	CASSTRQGGSVTGIYF	TGTGCCAGTAGTACCAGACAGGGAGGTTCCGTGACGGGCATATATTTT
.	TRBV4-2	TRBJ2-7	many	CASSQGYRDNYEQYF	TGTGCCAGCAGCCAGGGATACCGGGACAACTACGAGCAGTACTTC
.	TRBV10-1	TRBJ1-1	.	CASSASAGTEAFF	TGCGCCAGCAGCGCCAGTGCGGGGACTGAAGCTTTCTTT
TRBD1	TRBV5-1	TRBJ1-5	.	CASSLGQGGQPQHF	TGCGCCAGCAGCCTCGGACAGGGAGGACAGCCCCAGCATTTT
TRBD1	TRBV28	TRBJ2-1	.	CATLGQGYVEQFF	TGTGCCACCCTGGGACAGGGGTACGTTGAGCAGTTCTTC